This is a list of T cell receptor beta chains from one sample in a study of blood T cells in healthy people across ages. TCRdb itself ran the 5' RACE reads through MiXCR, one entry per CDR3 protein. This table has 1,100,000 or so distinct CDR3 sequences, more than 40% appearing once. Sequenced: blood. The receptors derive from a woman aged 55 to 70 in good health. Each CDR3 is given with its conserved first and last residue. The D gene is left open where the match is weak. Rows may omit the clone size; those that give it use once, few, many or a size class.

v_gene	j_gene	abundance	len	d_gene	CDR3nt	CDR3aa
TRBV15	TRBJ2-5	.	15	TRBD2	TGTGCCACCAGCACCGGGACTAGCGGGATGGAGACCCAGTACTTC	CATSTGTSGMETQYF
TRBV2	TRBJ1-2	.	14	.	TGTGCCAGCAGGGAATCTCGGGAGCCTGGGGGCTACACCTTC	CASRESREPGGYTF
TRBV6-1	TRBJ2-1	.	16	.	TGTGCCAGCAGTGAACTCTGGACTGCGCCTCACAATGAGCAGTTCTTC	CASSELWTAPHNEQFF
TRBV12-3/TRBV12-4	TRBJ2-1	.	17	.	TGTGCCAGCAGTTTAGGACAGCGATCGAGCTCCTACAATGAGCAGTTCTTC	CASSLGQRSSSYNEQFF
TRBV4-2	TRBJ2-2	.	14	.	TGTGCCAGCAGCCAAGACTTAGGCTCGCGGGAGCTGTTTTTT	CASSQDLGSRELFF
TRBV6-2/TRBV6-3	TRBJ1-2	few	16	TRBD1	TGTGCCAGCAGTTACCCAGTGAGGGGACAGGGCGATGGCTACACCTTC	CASSYPVRGQGDGYTF
TRBV20-1	TRBJ2-1	.	13	TRBD2	TGCAGTGCTAGCCGGGGGGTGGGGAATGAGCAGTTCTTC	CSASRGVGNEQFF
TRBV20-1	TRBJ2-1	few	17	TRBD2	TGCAGTGCTAGGGGCGGGACTAGCGGGAGGAGGTACAATGAGCAGTTCTTC	CSARGGTSGRRYNEQFF
TRBV27	TRBJ2-7	.	10	.	TGTGCCAGCTCCACATGGGAGCAGTACTTC	CASSTWEQYF
TRBV27	TRBJ2-7	.	18	TRBD1	TGTGCCAGCAGCTTACGGAGCGGGACAGGGGGTGCCTCCTACGAGCAGTACTTC	CASSLRSGTGGASYEQYF
TRBV12-3/TRBV12-4	TRBJ2-3	few	12	.	TGTGCCAGCAGTTTAGCCGGAAGACGGGCGTATTTT	CASSLAGRRAYF
TRBV5-6	TRBJ2-1	.	15	TRBD1	TGTGCCAGCAGTGAGGAGGGGACAGGGTCCAATGAGCAGTTCTTC	CASSEEGTGSNEQFF
TRBV12-3/TRBV12-4	TRBJ2-3	few	14	TRBD1	TGTGCCAGCAGTTTACAGGGGGAAACAGATACGCAGTATTTT	CASSLQGETDTQYF
TRBV19	TRBJ1-1	.	14	.	TGTGCCAGTAGTATAGATCTAGAGAACACTGAAGCTTTCTTT	CASSIDLENTEAFF
TRBV20-1	TRBJ2-1	.	17	TRBD2	TGCAGTGCTAGAGAGTGGGGGGGGACTAGCGGGGCCGATGAGCAGTTCTTC	CSAREWGGTSGADEQFF
TRBV15	TRBJ2-1	.	13	.	TGTGCCACCAGCAGAGTCTCGAGGGGGTATCAGTTCTTC	CATSRVSRGYQFF
TRBV4-1	TRBJ2-1	.	16	TRBD2	TGCGCCAGCAGCCATGGCGGGAGATTTGCCTACAATGAGCAGTTCTTC	CASSHGGRFAYNEQFF
TRBV5-1	TRBJ1-5	many	12	.	TGCGCCAGCAAGGGGGGCAATCAGCCCCAGCATTTT	CASKGGNQPQHF
TRBV27	TRBJ2-7	few	16	.	TGTGCCAGCAGTTTTTGGGGGGAGCGAAACTCCTACGAGCAGTACTTC	CASSFWGERNSYEQYF
TRBV12-3/TRBV12-4	TRBJ2-5	.	15	.	TGTGCCAGCAGTTCTGCCCCCGCAGGGTACGAGACCCAGTACTTC	CASSSAPAGYETQYF
TRBV14	TRBJ2-7	.	13	.	TGTGCCAGCAGCCAATATCAGGGAGAGGAGCAGTACTTC	CASSQYQGEEQYF
TRBV7-2	TRBJ2-7	few	14	.	TGTGCCAGCAGCTTATTGGCGGGGAGGAACGAGCAGTACTTC	CASSLLAGRNEQYF
TRBV6-5	TRBJ2-7	once	14	.	TGTGCCACGTCAACGGGGGCCGGGCGCTTCAAGCAGTACTTC	CATSTGAGRFKQYF
TRBV12-3/TRBV12-4	TRBJ1-2	few	13	.	TGTGCCACCTCTAGCAGGGGCGGCTATGGCTACACCTTC	CATSSRGGYGYTF
TRBV7-3	TRBJ2-1	once	15	.	TGTGCCAGCAGCTTAACCAGCGCTCCTTCCGAGACCCAGTTCTTC	CASSLTSAPSETQFF
TRBV7-2	TRBJ2-4	few	13	.	TGTGCCAGCAGCTTAGCATCGGGGCACATTCAGTACTTC	CASSLASGHIQYF
TRBV19	TRBJ2-5	once	16	TRBD2	TGTGCCAGTAGCCCAGGGGAGACTAGCGGCCAAGAGACCCAGTACTTC	CASSPGETSGQETQYF
TRBV3-1	TRBJ1-2	.	16	.	TGTGCCAGCAGCCAAGAAACAGGAGCGCTTAACTATGGCTACACCTTC	CASSQETGALNYGYTF
TRBV9	TRBJ2-1	few	15	TRBD2	TGTGCCAGCAGCGTAGTTGCGGGAGCATACAATGAGCAGTTCTTC	CASSVVAGAYNEQFF
TRBV6-1	TRBJ2-5	few	18	TRBD2	TGTGCCAGCAGTGCGCGACTAGCGGGAGACGTTTTACAGGAGACCCAGTACTTC	CASSARLAGDVLQETQYF
TRBV6-6	TRBJ2-3	.	17	.	TGTGCCAGCAGTTACTGGCTGACAGCAACTAGCACAGATACGCAGTATTTT	CASSYWLTATSTDTQYF
TRBV20-1	TRBJ2-3	.	15	TRBD1	TGCAGTGCTAACCTTCGGGACAGGGTGACAGATACGCAGTATTTT	CSANLRDRVTDTQYF
TRBV27	TRBJ2-3	.	13	.	TGTGCCAGCAGCCCCGCTGGCAGCGGTACGCAGTATTTT	CASSPAGSGTQYF
TRBV5-4	TRBJ2-7	.	16	TRBD2	TGTGCCAGCAGCTTGGAACTAGCGGGACCCTACAATGAGCAGTACTTC	CASSLELAGPYNEQYF
TRBV20-1	TRBJ2-3	.	11	.	TGCAGTGCTAGAGTCGGGGCTACGCAGTATTTT	CSARVGATQYF
TRBV14	TRBJ2-5	.	15	.	TGTGCCAGCAGCCAAGACCGGACAGTCCAAGAGACCCAGTACTTC	CASSQDRTVQETQYF
TRBV29-1	TRBJ1-1	few	14	TRBD1	TGCAGCGTTGAAACCCGGGACAGGCTCACTGAAGCTTTCTTT	CSVETRDRLTEAFF
TRBV6-5	TRBJ2-5	few	14	TRBD2	TGTGCCAGCGGAAATAGCGGGGGACAAGAGACCCAGTACTTC	CASGNSGGQETQYF
TRBV4-2	TRBJ2-7	once	16	.	TGTGCCAGCAGCCAAGATGCGGGATGGGCCTTGGGCGAGCAGTACTTC	CASSQDAGWALGEQYF
TRBV29-1	TRBJ1-2	few	16	TRBD1	TGCAGCGTTGAAGCAGCTCGACAGGGGGCAGGGGAGGGCTACACCTTC	CSVEAARQGAGEGYTF
TRBV15	TRBJ2-5	.	14	.	TGTGCCACCAGCAGAGACGGGCCGCAAGAGACCCAGTACTTC	CATSRDGPQETQYF
TRBV7-2	TRBJ2-3	.	14	.	TGTGCCTGCAGCTTAGACGGGGGCCCAGATACGCAGTATTTT	CACSLDGGPDTQYF
TRBV12-3/TRBV12-4	TRBJ2-7	.	12	TRBD2	TGTGCCAGCAGACTAGCGGCCTACGAGCAGTACTTC	CASRLAAYEQYF
TRBV6-5	TRBJ2-5	few	15	TRBD1	TGTGCCAGCAGCAGAGGGACAGAACTCCGAGAGACCCAGTACTTC	CASSRGTELRETQYF
TRBV7-3	TRBJ2-5	once	15	.	TGTGCCAGCAGCCGAGTAGGGAAACCGACGGATGAGCAGTACTTC	CASSRVGKPTDEQYF
TRBV12-3/TRBV12-4	TRBJ1-2	.	15	.	TGTGCCAGCACCTTAGATCCCGGAGCTAACTATGGCTACACCTTC	CASTLDPGANYGYTF
TRBV28	TRBJ2-7	.	12	.	TGTGCCACAGGACTCTTATCCTACGAGCAGTACTTC	CATGLLSYEQYF
TRBV4-1	TRBJ2-4	.	19	.	TGCGCCAGCAGCCTCGGCTCCGGGACACCCGAAGGGGATAGAAACATTCAGTACTTC	CASSLGSGTPEGDRNIQYF
TRBV6-5	TRBJ1-6	.	13	.	TGTGCCGCCTCAGCTGCTGATAATTCACCCCCCCACTTT	CAASAADNSPPHF
TRBV7-2	TRBJ1-5	.	14	TRBD1	TGTGCCAGCAGCCTCCTACAGGGGAATCAGCCCCAGCATTTT	CASSLLQGNQPQHF
TRBV10-3	TRBJ2-7	.	14	.	TGTGCCATCAGTGAGTCTAGGGGATCCTACGAGCAGTACTTC	CAISESRGSYEQYF
TRBV11-2	TRBJ2-3	.	14	.	TGTGCCAGCAGCTTAGGCCTAATCACAGATACGCAGTATTTT	CASSLGLITDTQYF
TRBV3-1	TRBJ2-5	.	14	.	TGTGCCAGCAGCCATCCAGGCCGCCGGGAGACCCAGTACTTC	CASSHPGRRETQYF
TRBV7-3	TRBJ1-5	.	14	TRBD1	TGTGCCGGCAGCGTGACAGGGGTGGGACAGCCCCAGCATTTT	CAGSVTGVGQPQHF
TRBV29-1	TRBJ2-3	few	15	.	TGCAGCGTTGATGGGTTGGGGGAAAGCACAGATACGCAGTATTTT	CSVDGLGESTDTQYF
TRBV20-1	TRBJ2-1	.	15	.	TGCAGTGCTAGAGATTTCCAGGGGAACTACAATGAGCAGTTCTTC	CSARDFQGNYNEQFF
TRBV29-1	TRBJ1-1	.	16	TRBD1	TGCAGCGTCTTGACAGGGGGCGCGGGGAGGAACACTGAAGCTTTCTTT	CSVLTGGAGRNTEAFF
TRBV5-6	TRBJ1-1	.	14	TRBD1	TGTGCCAGCAGTTCCGGGACAGGATTCACTGAAGCTTTCTTT	CASSSGTGFTEAFF